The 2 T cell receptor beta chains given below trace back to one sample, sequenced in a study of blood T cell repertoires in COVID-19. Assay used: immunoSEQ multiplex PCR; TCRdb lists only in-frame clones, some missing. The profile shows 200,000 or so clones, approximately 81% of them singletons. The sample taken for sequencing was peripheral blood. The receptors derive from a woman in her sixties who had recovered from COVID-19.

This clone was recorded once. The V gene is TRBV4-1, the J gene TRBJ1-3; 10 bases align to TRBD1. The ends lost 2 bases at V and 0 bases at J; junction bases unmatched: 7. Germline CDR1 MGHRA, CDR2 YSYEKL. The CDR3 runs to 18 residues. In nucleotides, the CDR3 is TGCGCCAGCAGCCAAAGGGGACAGGGGTTAAGCTCTGGAAACACCATATATTTT. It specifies CASSQRGQGLSSGNTIYF.

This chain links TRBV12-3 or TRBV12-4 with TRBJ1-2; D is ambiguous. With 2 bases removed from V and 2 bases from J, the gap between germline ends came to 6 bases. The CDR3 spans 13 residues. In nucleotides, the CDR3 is TGTGCCAGCAGTTTAAACGGGAACTATGGCTACACCTTC. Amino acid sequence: CASSLNGNYGYTF.